Below, one T cell receptor beta chain is given with its context. Its target is not known. The data were obtained in a study of T cell responses to AZD1222 COVID-19 vaccine. Broader study findings: After the peak T cell response, and only then, were repertoires sampled. Mapped onto spike, vaccine-associated CD4 TCRs spanned it and were dominant at 160-218 and 743-854. There were mostly white British donors and more females than males, and clonal diversity was possibly underestimated.

Sequenced by immunoSEQ multiplex PCR; TCRdb stores in-frame clones only, minus some. The sample includes 150,000 to 200,000 clones, approximately 86% of them seen just once. This CDR3 region has 12 residues. CDR1 and CDR2 from the germline V gene are LNHDA and SQIVND (reference sequence). Trimming removed 8 bases at V and 5 bases at J, with 12 bases between. The chain joins TRBV19 to TRBJ1-2; D possibly corresponds to TRBD1 (5 bases). This specimen consisted of peripheral blood, obtained 28 days after the second AZD1222 dose. This receptor was obtained from an adult who received the AZD1222 COVID-19 vaccine. The DNA for the CDR3 is TGTGCCAGTTTCGACAGTCTATATGGCTACACCTTC. This sequence encodes CASFDSLYGYTF. Full variable domain (missing parts from reference TRBV19 and TRBJ1-2): DGGITQSPKYLFRKEGQNVTLSCEQNLNHDAMYWYRQDPGQGLRLIYYSQIVNDFQKGDIAEGYSVSREKKESFPLTVTSAQKNPTAFYLCASFDSLYGYTFGSGTRLTVV.